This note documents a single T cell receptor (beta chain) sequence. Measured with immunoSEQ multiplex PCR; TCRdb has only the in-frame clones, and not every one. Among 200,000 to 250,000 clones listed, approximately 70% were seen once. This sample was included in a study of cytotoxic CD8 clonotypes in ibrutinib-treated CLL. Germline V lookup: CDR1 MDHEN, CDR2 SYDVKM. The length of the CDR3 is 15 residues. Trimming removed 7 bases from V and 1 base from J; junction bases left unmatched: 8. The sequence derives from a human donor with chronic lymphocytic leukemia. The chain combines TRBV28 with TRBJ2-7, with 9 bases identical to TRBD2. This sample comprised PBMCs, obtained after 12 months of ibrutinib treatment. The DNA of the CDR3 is TGTGCCAGCAAAACAGGGCTAGCGGGGTCCTACGAGCAGTACTTC. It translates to CASKTGLAGSYEQYF.